Listed here are 12 T cell receptor beta chains from one sample, sequenced in a study of blood T cell repertoires in COVID-19. Only in-frame clones appear in the TCRdb table, and some are missing; sequencing was by immunoSEQ multiplex PCR. The data contain some 230,000 clones, approximately 83% of them seen just once; the ten biggest clones take up roughly 2.3%. The sample was peripheral blood. The source of these receptors is a woman in her sixties with acute or convalescent COVID-19.

The chain is built from TRBV7-6 and TRBJ2-6; tentatively, D is TRBD1 (6 bases). CDR1 is SGHVS and CDR2 is FNYEAQ in the germline V gene. The ends were cut back, 1 base at V and 1 base at J, with 11 bases in the middle. This CDR3 contains 17 residues. This CDR3 is CASSLGPTGSGANVLTF. DNA for the CDR3: TGTGCCAGCAGCTTAGGCCCTACAGGGTCTGGGGCCAACGTCCTGACTTTC.

This chain links TRBV15 with TRBJ1-5, with a weak D call TRBD1 (6 bases). CDR1 is LNHNV and CDR2 is YYDKDF in the germline V gene (reference sequence). V lost 5 bases, J lost 1 base, and 12 bases lay in between. This CDR3 is 15 amino acids long. CDR3 residues: CATSAQGGSNQPQHF. The CDR3 DNA follows: TGTGCCACCAGCGCACAGGGTGGGAGCAATCAGCCCCAGCATTTT.

The rearrangement links TRBV5-1 to TRBJ1-2, with 9 bases identical to TRBD1. From germline, CDR1 is SGHRS and CDR2 YFSETQ. V dropped 4 bases and J dropped 5; count of bases not matched to a gene: 3. CDR3 length: 13 amino acids. The CDR3 nucleotides read TGCGCCAGCAGCCCCGGACAGGGGTATGGCTACACCTTC. Translation gives CASSPGQGYGYTF.

This clone was detected once. The chain recombines TRBV7-9 with TRBJ1-4; D call uncertain. Trimming took 2 bases from V and 4 from J, leaving 11 bases between them. The CDR3 runs to 15 residues. The germline gives CDR1 SEHNR, CDR2 FQNEAQ (reference sequence). The CDR3 loop reads CASSLSGPRNEKLFF. The CDR3 DNA is TGTGCCAGCAGCTTATCGGGTCCACGTAATGAAAAACTGTTTTTT.

This sequence joins TRBV5-1 and TRBJ2-5; TRBD2 matches at 8 bases. The CDR3 contains 16 residues. Germline V CDR1 and CDR2: SGHRS, YFSETQ. The junction had 7 bases not matched to a gene; V was cut back by 1 base and J by 2 bases. The chain's CDR3 is CASSLQTSGTQETQYF. For the CDR3, the DNA is TGCGCCAGCAGCTTGCAAACTAGCGGTACACAAGAGACCCAGTACTTC. Full variable domain (remainder filled in from reference TRBV5-1 and TRBJ2-5): KAGVTQTPRYLIKTRGQQVTLSCSPISGHRSVSWYQQTPGQGLQFLFEYFSETQRNKGNFPGRFSGRQFSNSRSEMNVSTLELGDSALYLCASSLQTSGTQETQYFGPGTRLLVL.

The chain recombines TRBV14 with TRBJ1-2, with TRBD1 matching over 7 bases. The trim removed 4 bases at V and 4 bases at J, leaving 3 bases unmatched. In germline, CDR1 is SGHDN, CDR2 FVKESK. The CDR3 covers 13 residues. The CDR3 DNA reads as TGTGCCAGCAGCCGACAGGGCTCCTATGGCTACACCTTC. Protein: CASSRQGSYGYTF.

The V call is TRBV5-6, the J call TRBJ2-7, with 9 bases identical to TRBD2. This CDR3 region has 16 residues. Germline lookup yields CDR1 SGHDT and CDR2 YYEEEE. J gave up 4 bases and V 1 base, and 9 bases lay outside the gene matches. The CDR3 loop is CASSLSAGGWGYEQYF. CDR3 nucleotide sequence: TGTGCCAGCAGCTTGTCAGCGGGGGGCTGGGGATACGAGCAGTACTTC.

The chain joins TRBV11-2 to TRBJ1-2; 12 positions match TRBD1. The V segment lost 5 bases and the J segment 8 bases; nucleotides outside the gene matches: 6. Germline CDR1 is SGHAT and CDR2 is FQNNGV. The CDR3 consists of 14 residues. The CDR3 DNA is TGTGCCAGCAGCGGGGGACAGGGGGCGCGGGGCTACACCTTC. It is translated as CASSGGQGARGYTF.

V is TRBV7-9 and J is TRBJ2-5; TRBD1 is a possible D gene (7 bases). The CDR3 is 14 residues long. V was pared by 1 base and J by 4 bases, with 10 bases between. Germline CDR1 SEHNR, CDR2 FQNEAQ (reference sequence). The CDR3 reads CASSLGGTVETQYF. The CDR3 nucleotides are TGTGCCAGCAGCTTAGGCGGGACAGTAGAGACCCAGTACTTC.

The chain employs TRBV3-1 (or the pseudogene TRBV3-2) and TRBJ1-6; tentatively, D is TRBD1 (5 bases). Trimming removed 2 bases at V and 10 bases at J, with 12 bases between. The CDR3 loop spans 14 amino acids. Per the germline V gene, CDR1 is LGHDT and CDR2 is YNNKEL (reference sequence). Here the CDR3 reads CASSQSPGGSPLHF. CDR3 nucleotides: TGTGCCAGCAGCCAATCGCCCGGGGGGTCACCCCTCCACTTT.

The rearrangement uses TRBV11-1 and TRBJ2-7; D gene uncertain. CDR1 SGHAT and CDR2 FQDESV come from the germline V gene (reference sequence). Trimming pared 5 bases from V and 4 bases from J, leaving 15 bases between. CDR3 length: 14 amino acids. DNA for the CDR3: TGTGCCAGCAGCCCAGGCATCCCCTGGTACGAGCAGTACTTC. This encodes CASSPGIPWYEQYF.

V gene TRBV9 combines with J gene TRBJ1-2, with D uncertain. Deletions cut 0 bases from V and 2 bases from J, with 5 bases between. Germline values: CDR1 SGDLS, CDR2 YYNGEE. The CDR3 is made up of 13 amino acids. CDR3 coding DNA: TGTGCCAGCAGCGTAGGACAAAACTATGGCTACACCTTC. Amino acid sequence: CASSVGQNYGYTF. The full variable domain, in which reference TRBV9 and TRBJ1-2 provide the parts outside the CDR3, is DSGVTQTPKHLITATGQRVTLRCSPRSGDLSVYWYQQSLDQGLQFLIQYYNGEERAKGNILERFSAQQFPDLHSELNLSSLELGDSALYFCASSVGQNYGYTFGSGTRLTVV.